The rows below give T cell receptor beta chains drawn from one sample of a study of control samples from healthy donors and cancer patients. Method: immunoSEQ multiplex PCR; TCRdb's copy keeps in-frame clones and lacks some. The data show about 130,000 clones, with approximately 92% seen just once and around 5.1% held by the top ten. Sequencing was performed on blood. Receptors originate from a man younger than 30 in good health. CDR3s leave out the opening cysteine and the closing phenylalanine or tryptophan. Not every row has a clone size; where given, it reads once, few, many or a size class.

j_call clone_size v_call cdr3_aa
TRBJ1-1 - TRBV10-1 ASSRTGVSEAF
TRBJ2-1 few TRBV9 ASSVDSSYNEQF
TRBJ1-5 - TRBV27 ASSRTGGNQPQH
TRBJ2-3 - TRBV7-3 ASSLSYPSSTDTQY
TRBJ1-1 - TRBV5-6 ASSLGDRVNTEAF
TRBJ2-1 once TRBV20-1 SARGDNEQF
TRBJ1-1 - TRBV7-3 ASSSPELFEAF
TRBJ2-3 - TRBV10-3 AISPGGLAGGTDTQY
TRBJ1-6 once TRBV3-1/TRBV3-2 ASSLGPPPLH
TRBJ1-1 - TRBV11-3 ASSYQGGNTEAF